The clone carrying this TCR beta chain was observed once. Clones were read by immunoSEQ multiplex PCR, and TCRdb kept only the in-frame ones, dropping some. This sample yields about 110,000 clones, of which roughly 88% are seen a single time; roughly 4% belongs to the top ten. These data belong to a study of control samples from healthy donors and cancer patients. Germline loops: CDR1 MGHDK, CDR2 SYGVNS. Trimming cost V 5 bases and J 0 bases, with 14 bases left between them. The CDR3 is 17 amino acids. The receptor was derived from a woman between 55 and 75 years old with lung cancer. Source material: PBMCs. The chain combines TRBV25-1 with TRBJ2-6; TRBD2 might be the D (5 bases). CDR3 DNA: TGTGCCAGCAGTCTCACGGGGATAATCTCTGGGGCCAACGTCCTGACTTTC. Amino acid sequence: CASSLTGIISGANVLTF.